This T cell receptor (beta chain) derives from a study of cytomegalovirus exposure and HLA in healthy donors. Study-level findings and limits: Later analysis suggested links between common viral pathogens and several top significant clusters. Certain sequence variants were highly shared and formed a cluster, and this cluster was likely a sequencing artifact. The classifier reportedly diagnosed cytomegalovirus status with high sensitivity and specificity.

The PCR employed 60 Vbeta primers together with 13 Jbeta primers. Original processing notes: A later analysis counted 65 million to 95 million unique TCR beta chains, 9.5 million to 12 million shared. Produced via immunoSEQ multiplex PCR; TCRdb's table is partial and in-frame only. The V and J calls and clone size were taken over from that table, and D and trimming were inferred from the DNA. The sample lists around 130,000 clones, about 80% occurring once. Points on this clone: What it binds is unknown.

The receptor comes from a man aged 18 to 30 in good health and CMV-seronegative. Sequencing was performed on PBMCs.

The CDR3 here is CASSLQGPTEAFF. Written as DNA, the CDR3 is TGTGCCAGCAGTTTACAGGGACCCACTGAAGCTTTCTTT. The rearrangement joins TRBV6-6 to TRBJ1-1, with a weak D call TRBD1 (6 bases). The V and J ends lost 4 bases and 4 bases respectively, with 10 bases between them. The germline gives CDR1 MNHNY, CDR2 SVGAGI (reference sequence). The CDR3 contains 13 residues.